The rows below give T cell receptor beta chains drawn from one sample of a study of T cell repertoires in cytomegalovirus infection. One entry per CDR3 protein, called by TCRdb with MiXCR from the reads. Here the sample spans 650,000 to 900,000 distinct CDR3 sequences, approximately 32% being singletons. These receptors' antigens are unknown. This specimen consisted of cultured CD8+ T cells from PBMCs, obtained from culture after CMV antigen stimulation. Receptors originate from a human donor in good health (CMV status not recorded). Some clones in this sample may be carry-over from other donors' samples. Both conserved end residues are part of each CDR3. D genes are given only for firm matches. Clone size, where shown, is once, few, many, or a class for clones that have expanded.

cdr3_aa: CASSLNREDGSEAFF
cdr3_nt: TGTGCCAGCAGCTTAAACAGGGAGGACGGCTCTGAAGCTTTCTTT
j_call: TRBJ1-1
v_call: TRBV7-2
clone_size: many
d_call: .

cdr3_aa: CASSLEGGRGQPQHF
cdr3_nt: TGTGCCAGCAGTTTAGAGGGGGGACGAGGACAGCCCCAGCATTTT
j_call: TRBJ1-5
v_call: TRBV28
clone_size: .
d_call: .

cdr3_aa: CASSKKVVPGQDEQFF
cdr3_nt: TGTGCCAGCAGTAAAAAAGTAGTCCCGGGACAGGATGAGCAGTTCTTC
j_call: TRBJ2-1
v_call: TRBV6-1
clone_size: .
d_call: TRBD1

cdr3_aa: CASSLETGSSYGYTF
cdr3_nt: TGTGCCAGCAGTTTAGAGACAGGGTCGAGCTATGGCTACACCTTC
j_call: TRBJ1-2
v_call: TRBV12-3/TRBV12-4
clone_size: many
d_call: TRBD1

cdr3_aa: CASSSGGGGHQPQHF
cdr3_nt: TGTGCCAGCAGCTCCGGAGGGGGGGGGCATCAGCCCCAGCATTTT
j_call: TRBJ1-5
v_call: TRBV7-9
clone_size: few
d_call: .

cdr3_aa: CASSLYGAGSGNTIYF
cdr3_nt: TGTGCCAGCAGCTTATATGGCGCGGGGTCTGGAAACACCATATATTTT
j_call: TRBJ1-3
v_call: TRBV7-9
clone_size: few
d_call: .

cdr3_aa: CASSPKYTEAFF
cdr3_nt: TGTGCCAGCAGCCCTAAGTACACTGAAGCTTTCTTT
j_call: TRBJ1-1
v_call: TRBV7-8
clone_size: many
d_call: .

cdr3_aa: CASSYSAGGMQFF
cdr3_nt: TGTGCCAGCAGTTACTCGGCGGGGGGAATGCAGTTCTTC
j_call: TRBJ2-1
v_call: TRBV6-2/TRBV6-3
clone_size: few
d_call: TRBD2

cdr3_aa: CSARERGTEHSPLHF
cdr3_nt: TGCAGTGCTAGAGAAAGAGGGACAGAACATTCACCCCTCCACTTT
j_call: TRBJ1-6
v_call: TRBV20-1
clone_size: many
d_call: TRBD1

cdr3_aa: CASSWLTASSYNEQFF
cdr3_nt: TGTGCCAGCAGCTGGCTGACAGCGAGCTCCTACAATGAGCAGTTCTTC
j_call: TRBJ2-1
v_call: TRBV5-5
clone_size: few
d_call: .

cdr3_aa: CASSPRGGANTEAFF
cdr3_nt: TGTGCCAGCAGCCCGAGGGGCGGTGCGAACACTGAAGCTTTCTTT
j_call: TRBJ1-1
v_call: TRBV7-9
clone_size: .
d_call: .

cdr3_aa: CASMGEYNEKLFF
cdr3_nt: TGTGCCAGCATGGGGGAATATAATGAAAAACTGTTTTTT
j_call: TRBJ1-4
v_call: TRBV28
clone_size: .
d_call: .

cdr3_aa: CAINGEAGVSYEQYF
cdr3_nt: TGTGCCATCAATGGAGAGGCGGGGGTGTCCTACGAGCAGTACTTC
j_call: TRBJ2-7
v_call: TRBV10-3
clone_size: .
d_call: TRBD2

cdr3_aa: CSAPGTYGYTF
cdr3_nt: TGCAGTGCCCCGGGAACCTATGGCTACACCTTC
j_call: TRBJ1-2
v_call: TRBV20-1
clone_size: many
d_call: .

cdr3_aa: CASSVGGTSYNEQFF
cdr3_nt: TGTGCCAGCAGCGTAGGGGGAACGTCCTACAATGAGCAGTTCTTC
j_call: TRBJ2-1
v_call: TRBV9
clone_size: .
d_call: .

cdr3_aa: CASSKIQGSNTEAFF
cdr3_nt: TGTGCCAGCAGCAAAATCCAAGGTTCTAACACTGAAGCTTTCTTT
j_call: TRBJ1-1
v_call: TRBV7-9
clone_size: many
d_call: .

cdr3_aa: CASSIRDTRIEEQFF
cdr3_nt: TGTGCCAGTAGTATCCGGGACACCCGAATAGAGGAGCAGTTCTTC
j_call: TRBJ2-1
v_call: TRBV19
clone_size: .
d_call: .

cdr3_aa: CASSLQGTGASPLHF
cdr3_nt: TGTGCCAGCAGCCTCCAAGGGACAGGGGCCTCACCCCTCCACTTT
j_call: TRBJ1-6
v_call: TRBV5-5
clone_size: .
d_call: TRBD1

cdr3_aa: CATSDNRAYGYTF
cdr3_nt: TGTGCCACCAGTGATAACAGGGCTTATGGCTACACCTTC
j_call: TRBJ1-2
v_call: TRBV24-1
clone_size: few
d_call: .

cdr3_aa: CASSLGAWGTYEQYF
cdr3_nt: TGTGCCAGCAGCTTAGGGGCTTGGGGTACCTACGAGCAGTACTTC
j_call: TRBJ2-7
v_call: TRBV7-6
clone_size: many
d_call: .

cdr3_aa: CASSPRDTYYEQYF
cdr3_nt: TGTGCCAGCAGCCCTCGGGACACCTACTACGAGCAGTACTTC
j_call: TRBJ2-7
v_call: TRBV7-9
clone_size: .
d_call: .

cdr3_aa: CASSWGRSTEAFF
cdr3_nt: TGTGCCAGCAGTTGGGGGAGATCCACTGAAGCTTTCTTT
j_call: TRBJ1-1
v_call: TRBV27
clone_size: few
d_call: .

cdr3_aa: CASSPSDSDYGYTF
cdr3_nt: TGTGCCAGCAGCCCTTCGGATTCAGACTATGGCTACACCTTC
j_call: TRBJ1-2
v_call: TRBV12-3/TRBV12-4
clone_size: .
d_call: .

cdr3_aa: CSVPDSSYRGYGYTF
cdr3_nt: TGCAGCGTCCCGGACAGTTCCTATAGGGGCTATGGCTACACCTTC
j_call: TRBJ1-2
v_call: TRBV29-1
clone_size: few
d_call: .

cdr3_aa: CASSSGHKVRDGANVLTF
cdr3_nt: TGTGCCAGCAGCTCAGGACATAAAGTTCGAGATGGGGCCAACGTCCTGACTTTC
j_call: TRBJ2-6
v_call: TRBV7-6
clone_size: few
d_call: .

cdr3_aa: CASSFGLSNQPQHF
cdr3_nt: TGTGCCAGCAGCTTCGGGTTGAGCAATCAGCCCCAGCATTTT
j_call: TRBJ1-5
v_call: TRBV7-2
clone_size: many
d_call: .

cdr3_aa: CSAADRLSPYQPQHF
cdr3_nt: TGCAGTGCCGCGGACAGGCTCTCCCCTTATCAGCCCCAGCATTTT
j_call: TRBJ1-5
v_call: TRBV20-1
clone_size: .
d_call: TRBD1

cdr3_aa: CASSLLGGEHTEAFF
cdr3_nt: TGTGCCAGCAGCCTCCTAGGGGGGGAGCACACTGAAGCTTTCTTT
j_call: TRBJ1-1
v_call: TRBV7-9
clone_size: few
d_call: .